This is a list of T cell receptor beta chains from one sample in a study of T cell repertoires in cytomegalovirus infection. One entry per CDR3 protein, called by TCRdb with MiXCR from the reads. Here the sample spans around 440,000 distinct CDR3 sequences, approximately 10% being singletons. Sequencing was done on a sample of PBMCs. The source of these receptors is a human donor in good health (CMV status not recorded). Some clones in this sample may be carry-over from other donors' samples. CDR3s include the opening cysteine and the closing phenylalanine or tryptophan. The D gene is left open where the match is weak. Some rows have no size entry. The others give once, few or many, or a class for an expanded clone.

many | TRBJ1-2 | TRBV3-1 | - | TGTGCCAGCAGCCAGCAGTGGATCTATGGCTACACCTTC | CASSQQWIYGYTF
few | TRBJ1-4 | TRBV7-6 | - | TGTGCCAGCAGCCAAGGGCAGGGGAATAATGAAAAACTGTTTTTT | CASSQGQGNNEKLFF
many | TRBJ2-3 | TRBV6-6 | - | TGTGCCAGCAGTTACCCTCTTCTCCCCCCCTATACCACAGATACGCAGTATTTT | CASSYPLLPPYTTDTQYF
- | TRBJ2-3 | TRBV12-3/TRBV12-4 | - | TGTGCCAGCAGGCCCCCAGCGGGCCTCACAGATACGCAGTATTTT | CASRPPAGLTDTQYF
many | TRBJ2-7 | TRBV20-1 | - | TGCAGTGCGAGGGACCTTTCGACTCGGGACGAGCAGTACTTC | CSARDLSTRDEQYF
many | TRBJ1-4 | TRBV2 | TRBD1 | TGTGCCAGCTGGACAGGGTTAGGTGAAAAACTGTTTTTT | CASWTGLGEKLFF
many | TRBJ2-7 | TRBV7-2 | TRBD1 | TGTGCCAGCAGCAGACAGGGGGGGGAAGGGTCCTACGAGCAGTACTTC | CASSRQGGEGSYEQYF
many | TRBJ2-2 | TRBV11-2 | - | TGTGCCAGCAGCTTAGATCTCGGCGGGGAGCTGTTTTTT | CASSLDLGGELFF
many | TRBJ2-1 | TRBV7-9 | TRBD2 | TGTGCCAGCAGACCTCCTCCGGGACTAGAAAATGAGCAGTTCTTC | CASRPPPGLENEQFF
many | TRBJ2-3 | TRBV9 | - | TGTGCCAGCAGCGTAGGTTGGGGAAACACAGATACGCAGTATTTT | CASSVGWGNTDTQYF
few | TRBJ2-3 | TRBV15 | - | TGTGCCACCAGCAGAGGCCAGGGGGGAGATACGCAGTATTTT | CATSRGQGGDTQYF
many | TRBJ2-1 | TRBV9 | TRBD2 | TGTGCCAGCAGCGTAGGACTAGCGGGAGGCAATGAGCAGTTCTTC | CASSVGLAGGNEQFF
many | TRBJ2-2 | TRBV19 | TRBD2 | TGTGCCAGTAAGCGGACTAGCGGGAGCCCCGGGGAGCTGTTTTTT | CASKRTSGSPGELFF
many | TRBJ2-2 | TRBV7-3 | - | TGTGCCAGCAGCTTACAAAGCGGTGTAACCGGGGAGCTGTTTTTT | CASSLQSGVTGELFF
- | TRBJ2-7 | TRBV30 | - | TGTGCCTGGAGGAAGAGCTCCTACGAGCAGTACTTC | CAWRKSSYEQYF
many | TRBJ2-3 | TRBV19 | - | TGTGCCAGTTCCTATCAGAGGCCCACAGATACGCAGTATTTT | CASSYQRPTDTQYF
many | TRBJ1-2 | TRBV12-3/TRBV12-4 | - | TGTGCCAGCAGTTTTAAGGGCGTCATTTCTTATGGCTACACCTTC | CASSFKGVISYGYTF
few | TRBJ1-5 | TRBV7-2 | - | TGTGCCAGCAGCCCGGGGAACCCAGGAGGGAGTCAGCCCCAGCATTTT | CASSPGNPGGSQPQHF
few | TRBJ2-1 | TRBV9 | - | TGTGCCAGCAGCGTAGGATTAGCGTCTATTGAGCAGTTCTTC | CASSVGLASIEQFF
few | TRBJ2-5 | TRBV2 | - | TGTGCCAGCAGGAGAGGCTCCCCAGGGCAAGAGACCCAGTACTTC | CASRRGSPGQETQYF
many | TRBJ2-7 | TRBV15 | - | TGTGCCACCAGCAGAGCCGGCCGAACCTCCTACGAGCAGTACTTC | CATSRAGRTSYEQYF
few | TRBJ1-5 | TRBV5-1 | - | TGCGCCAGCAGCATTGAACAGGGTAAAGACAATCAGCCCCAGCATTTT | CASSIEQGKDNQPQHF
- | TRBJ1-2 | TRBV6-1 | - | TGTGCCGGTCACAGGGCGGGATCTAACTATGGCTACACCTTC | CAGHRAGSNYGYTF
- | TRBJ2-1 | TRBV30 | - | TGTGCCTGGAGCGCGGTGACACCCTACAATGAGCAGTTCTTC | CAWSAVTPYNEQFF
many | TRBJ1-3 | TRBV7-6 | - | TGTGCCAGCAGTGCGGCAGGGGTTTCTGGAAACACCATATATTTT | CASSAAGVSGNTIYF
many | TRBJ2-7 | TRBV19 | TRBD1 | TGTGCCAGTAGGCTCCAGGACAGGGATTCCTACGAGCAGTACTTC | CASRLQDRDSYEQYF
many | TRBJ2-7 | TRBV12-3/TRBV12-4 | - | TGTGCCAGCAGTTTAGGGTTAGAGGACGCCTACGAGCAGTACTTC | CASSLGLEDAYEQYF